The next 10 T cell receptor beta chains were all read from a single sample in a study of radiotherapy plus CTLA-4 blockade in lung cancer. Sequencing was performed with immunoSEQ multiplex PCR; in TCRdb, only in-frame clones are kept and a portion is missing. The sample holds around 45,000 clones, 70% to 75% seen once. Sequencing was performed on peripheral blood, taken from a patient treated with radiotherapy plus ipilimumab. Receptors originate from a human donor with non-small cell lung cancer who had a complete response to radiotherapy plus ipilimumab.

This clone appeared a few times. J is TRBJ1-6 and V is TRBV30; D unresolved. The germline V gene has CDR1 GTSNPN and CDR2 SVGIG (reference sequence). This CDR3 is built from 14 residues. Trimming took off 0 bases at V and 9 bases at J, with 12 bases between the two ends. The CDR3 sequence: CAWSVSARASPLHF. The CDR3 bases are TGTGCCTGGAGTGTAAGTGCGAGGGCTTCACCCCTCCACTTT. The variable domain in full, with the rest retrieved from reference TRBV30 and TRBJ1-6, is SQTIHQWPATLVQPVGSPLSLECTVEGTSNPNLYWYRQAAGRGLQLLFYSVGIGQISSEVPQNLSASRPQDRQFILSSKKLLLSDSGFYLCAWSVSARASPLHFGNGTRLTVT.

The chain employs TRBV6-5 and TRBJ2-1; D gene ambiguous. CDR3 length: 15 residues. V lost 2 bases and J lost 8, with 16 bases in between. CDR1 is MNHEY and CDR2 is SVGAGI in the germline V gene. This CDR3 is CASSYRLRTSDEQFF. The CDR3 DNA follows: TGTGCCAGCAGTTACCGACTCCGCACCTCCGATGAGCAGTTCTTC.

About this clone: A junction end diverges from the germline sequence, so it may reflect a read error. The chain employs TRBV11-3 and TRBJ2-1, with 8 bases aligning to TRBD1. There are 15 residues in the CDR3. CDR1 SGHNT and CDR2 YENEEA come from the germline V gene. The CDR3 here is CASSHRGTSFNEQFF. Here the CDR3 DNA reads TGTGCCAGCAGTCACAGGGGGACCTCCTTCAATGAGCAGTTCTTC.

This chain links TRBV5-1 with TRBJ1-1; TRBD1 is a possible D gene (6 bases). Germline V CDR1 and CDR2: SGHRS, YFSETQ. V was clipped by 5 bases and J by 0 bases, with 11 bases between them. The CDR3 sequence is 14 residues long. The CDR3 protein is CASSEDRLNTEAFF. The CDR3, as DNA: TGCGCCAGCAGTGAGGACAGACTGAACACTGAAGCTTTCTTT.

In DNA form, the CDR3 reads TGCGCCAGCAGCTTGTCCGCTGCGTCAATCTCGAGCTCTGGAAACACCATATATTTT. This encodes CASSLSAASISSSGNTIYF. The chain recombines TRBV5-1 with TRBJ1-3; D unresolved. Trimming took off 1 base at V and 0 bases at J, with 20 bases between the two ends. CDR3 length: 19 residues. The germline gives CDR1 SGHRS, CDR2 YFSETQ.

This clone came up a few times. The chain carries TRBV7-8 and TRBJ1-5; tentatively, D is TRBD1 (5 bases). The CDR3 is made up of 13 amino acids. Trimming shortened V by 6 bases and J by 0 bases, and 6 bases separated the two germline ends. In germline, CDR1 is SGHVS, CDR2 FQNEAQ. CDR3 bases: TGTGCCAGCAGGGGGCTTAGCAATCAGCCCCAGCATTTT. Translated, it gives CASRGLSNQPQHF.

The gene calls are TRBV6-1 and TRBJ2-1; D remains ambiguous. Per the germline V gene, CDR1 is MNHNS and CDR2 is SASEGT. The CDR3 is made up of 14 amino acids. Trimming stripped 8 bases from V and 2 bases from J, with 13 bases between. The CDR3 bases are TGTGCCAGCCGGGTTGAGTGGGCCTACAATGAGCAGTTCTTC. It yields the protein CASRVEWAYNEQFF.

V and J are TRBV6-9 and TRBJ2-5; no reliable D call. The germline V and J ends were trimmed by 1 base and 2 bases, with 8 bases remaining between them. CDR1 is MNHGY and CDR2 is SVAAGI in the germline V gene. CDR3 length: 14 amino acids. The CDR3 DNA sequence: TGTGCCAGCAGTTATTTTCCCGTTCAAGAGACCCAGTACTTC. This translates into CASSYFPVQETQYF.

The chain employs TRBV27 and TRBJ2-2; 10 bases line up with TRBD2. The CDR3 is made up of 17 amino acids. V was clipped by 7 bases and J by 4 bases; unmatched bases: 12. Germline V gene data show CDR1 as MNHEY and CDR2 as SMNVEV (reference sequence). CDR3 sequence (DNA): TGTGCCAGCATCCCTATAGCGGGGGGCGCGATCACCGGGGAGCTGTTTTTT. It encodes CASIPIAGGAITGELFF.

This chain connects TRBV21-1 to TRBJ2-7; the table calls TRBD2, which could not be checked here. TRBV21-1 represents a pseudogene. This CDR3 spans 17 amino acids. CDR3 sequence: CASSTLPGGESSYEQYF. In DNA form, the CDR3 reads TGTGCCAGCAGCACGCTCCCGGGAGGGGAAAGCTCCTACGAGCAGTACTTC.